What follows describes a single TCR beta chain. In terms of age and location, participants ranged from roughly 18 to 100 years and lived in about two dozen US areas. The data were obtained in a study of blood T cell repertoires in COVID-19. Study at large: From T cells, B-cell-depleted T cells, or PBMCs came the material, which was cDNA or gDNA.

Per the original methods: Quantification of nucleated cells was approximated via reference gene primer amplification. Some clones are missing from TCRdb's copy, which holds only in-frame ones; the method was immunoSEQ multiplex PCR. V and J calls and clone size follow that table, whereas D and trimming were derived from the DNA. Among a few hundred thousand clones listed, 80% to 90% were seen once. In germline, CDR1 is WSHSY, CDR2 SAAADI. The CDR3 totals 18 residues. V shed 2 bases, J shed 6 bases, and the junction held 19 bases outside the gene matches. V usage is TRBV10-2 and J usage is TRBJ2-7; 7 nucleotides align to TRBD2. This clonotype was sampled from a young woman in a cohort exposed to, infected with or recovered from COVID-19 (not recorded which). Sequencing was performed on PBMCs or T cells enriched from blood (not recorded which). The CDR3 DNA reads as TGCGCCAGCAGTGAGCAATTCATGGGACTGGAGCGGGATGTCGAGCAGTACTTC. The encoded protein is CASSEQFMGLERDVEQYF.